Sequencing of this TCR beta chain was carried out in a study of control samples from healthy donors and cancer patients. Generated by immunoSEQ multiplex PCR, the TCRdb table keeps only in-frame clones and is missing some. The sample lists tens of thousands of clones; around four fifths were seen once. This CDR3 comprises 16 residues. V was pared by 7 bases and J by 0 bases, with 16 bases between. CDR1 is SGHAT, CDR2 FQNNGV, per germline. The specimen sequenced was PBMCs. The chain employs TRBV11-2 and TRBJ2-1; TRBD1 might be the D (6 bases). This TCR was sampled from a woman aged 55-70 years with lung cancer. The CDR3 DNA is TGTGCCAGCACCCCAGCGGACAGACCCTCCTACAATGAGCAGTTCTTC. It is translated as CASTPADRPSYNEQFF.